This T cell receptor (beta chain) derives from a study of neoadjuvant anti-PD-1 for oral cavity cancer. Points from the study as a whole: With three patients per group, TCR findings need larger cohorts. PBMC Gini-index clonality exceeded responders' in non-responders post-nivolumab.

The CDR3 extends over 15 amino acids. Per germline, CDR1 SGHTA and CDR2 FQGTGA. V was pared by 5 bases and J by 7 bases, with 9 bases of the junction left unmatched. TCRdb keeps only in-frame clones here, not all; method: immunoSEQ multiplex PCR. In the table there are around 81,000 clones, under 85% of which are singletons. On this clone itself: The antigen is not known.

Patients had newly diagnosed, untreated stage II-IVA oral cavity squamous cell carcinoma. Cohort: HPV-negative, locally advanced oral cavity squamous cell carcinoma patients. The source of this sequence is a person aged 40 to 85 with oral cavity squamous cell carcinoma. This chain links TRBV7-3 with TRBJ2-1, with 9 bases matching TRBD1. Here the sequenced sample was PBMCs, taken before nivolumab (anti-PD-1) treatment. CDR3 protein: CASSPGTGLGNEQFF. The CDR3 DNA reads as TGTGCCAGCAGCCCCGGGACAGGGTTGGGGAATGAGCAGTTCTTC.